A selection of T cell receptor beta chains follows, all from one sample in a study of blood T cell repertoires in COVID-19. Some clones are missing from TCRdb's copy, which holds only in-frame ones; the method was immunoSEQ multiplex PCR. This sample yields nearly 35,000 clones, of which approximately 82% are seen a single time; roughly 7% belongs to the top ten. Sequencing was done on a sample of peripheral blood. The receptors here all came from a woman aged 60 to 75 with acute or convalescent COVID-19. CDR3s include the opening cysteine and the closing phenylalanine or tryptophan. Fields, in order: D gene, CDR3 length, J gene, V gene, clone size, CDR3 protein, CDR3 DNA. The D gene is left open where the match is weak. A row's size may be missing; if present it is once, few, many or a size class.

D gene: -; CDR3 length: 14; J gene: TRBJ2-2; V gene: TRBV9; clone size: -; CDR3 protein: CASSGGLYTGELFF; CDR3 DNA: TGTGCCAGCAGCGGGGGGCTATACACCGGGGAGCTGTTTTTT
D gene: -; CDR3 length: 17; J gene: TRBJ1-2; V gene: TRBV19; clone size: few; CDR3 protein: CASSIMVREGPGGGYTF; CDR3 DNA: TGTGCCAGTAGTATAATGGTCCGAGAGGGGCCGGGAGGTGGCTACACCTTC
D gene: TRBD1; CDR3 length: 15; J gene: TRBJ1-1; V gene: TRBV19; clone size: -; CDR3 protein: CASINFYRGNPEAFF; CDR3 DNA: TGTGCCAGTATTAACTTTTACAGGGGTAATCCTGAAGCTTTCTTT
D gene: TRBD1; CDR3 length: 18; J gene: TRBJ2-7; V gene: TRBV11-3; clone size: -; CDR3 protein: CASSLGSWGQQNSYEQYF; CDR3 DNA: TGTGCCAGCAGCTTAGGCTCATGGGGACAGCAAAACTCCTACGAGCAGTACTTC
D gene: TRBD1; CDR3 length: 14; J gene: TRBJ2-1; V gene: TRBV7-9; clone size: -; CDR3 protein: CASSFLGQGDEQFF; CDR3 DNA: TGTGCCAGCAGCTTCCTCGGACAGGGGGATGAGCAGTTCTTC
D gene: -; CDR3 length: 17; J gene: TRBJ2-7; V gene: TRBV21-1; clone size: -; CDR3 protein: CASSSEEGGKGSYEQYF; CDR3 DNA: TGTGCCAGCAGTTCCGAGGAAGGGGGAAAAGGCTCCTACGAGCAGTACTTC
D gene: -; CDR3 length: 14; J gene: TRBJ1-5; V gene: TRBV19; clone size: -; CDR3 protein: CASSAQGFDQPQHF; CDR3 DNA: TGTGCCAGTAGTGCCCAGGGTTTTGATCAGCCCCAGCATTTT
D gene: -; CDR3 length: 12; J gene: TRBJ2-5; V gene: TRBV10-2; clone size: -; CDR3 protein: CASSAQRETQYF; CDR3 DNA: TGCGCCAGCAGTGCTCAGAGGGAGACCCAGTACTTC
D gene: -; CDR3 length: 14; J gene: TRBJ1-2; V gene: TRBV29-1; clone size: -; CDR3 protein: CSVTSWGSNYGYTF; CDR3 DNA: TGCAGCGTGACGTCGTGGGGCAGCAACTATGGCTACACCTTC
D gene: -; CDR3 length: 14; J gene: TRBJ1-2; V gene: TRBV5-4; clone size: -; CDR3 protein: CASSLENRARGYTF; CDR3 DNA: TGTGCCAGCAGCTTGGAAAACAGGGCGCGTGGCTACACCTTC
D gene: TRBD1; CDR3 length: 15; J gene: TRBJ1-6; V gene: TRBV3-1/TRBV3-2; clone size: -; CDR3 protein: CASSPGQGGYSPLHF; CDR3 DNA: TGTGCCAGCAGCCCGGGACAGGGAGGTTATTCACCCCTCCACTTT
D gene: TRBD2; CDR3 length: 13; J gene: TRBJ2-1; V gene: TRBV6-4; clone size: -; CDR3 protein: CASSDGTNNEQFF; CDR3 DNA: TGTGCCAGCAGTGACGGGACTAACAATGAGCAGTTCTTC
D gene: TRBD1; CDR3 length: 16; J gene: TRBJ2-5; V gene: TRBV5-8; clone size: -; CDR3 protein: CASSLGQAKYQETQYF; CDR3 DNA: TGTGCCAGCAGCCTGGGACAGGCAAAGTACCAAGAGACCCAGTACTTC
D gene: TRBD2; CDR3 length: 16; J gene: TRBJ2-1; V gene: TRBV4-2; clone size: -; CDR3 protein: CASSLSSTSVNNEQFF; CDR3 DNA: TGTGCCAGCAGCCTTTCGTCGACTAGCGTAAACAATGAGCAGTTCTTC
D gene: -; CDR3 length: 14; J gene: TRBJ1-3; V gene: TRBV19; clone size: few; CDR3 protein: CASSINGGGNTIYF; CDR3 DNA: TGTGCCAGTAGTATAAACGGAGGAGGAAACACCATATATTTT
D gene: TRBD2; CDR3 length: 14; J gene: TRBJ2-7; V gene: TRBV19; clone size: -; CDR3 protein: CASSIGGLADQQYF; CDR3 DNA: TGTGCCAGTAGTATAGGGGGACTAGCGGACCAGCAGTACTTC
D gene: TRBD2; CDR3 length: 17; J gene: TRBJ2-5; V gene: TRBV19; clone size: once; CDR3 protein: CASSKGTSGVERETQYF; CDR3 DNA: TGTGCCAGTAGTAAAGGGACTAGCGGGGTAGAGAGAGAGACCCAGTACTTC
D gene: TRBD1; CDR3 length: 15; J gene: TRBJ2-7; V gene: TRBV10-3; clone size: -; CDR3 protein: CAISNPDRGFNEQYF; CDR3 DNA: TGTGCCATCAGCAACCCGGACAGGGGATTTAACGAGCAGTACTTC
D gene: TRBD1; CDR3 length: 14; J gene: TRBJ2-2; V gene: TRBV19; clone size: -; CDR3 protein: CASSADRGRGELFF; CDR3 DNA: TGTGCCAGTAGTGCCGACAGGGGGCGTGGGGAGCTGTTTTTT
D gene: TRBD1; CDR3 length: 15; J gene: TRBJ1-5; V gene: TRBV5-8; clone size: -; CDR3 protein: CASSLEVTGGQPQHF; CDR3 DNA: TGTGCCAGCAGCTTGGAGGTGACAGGGGGTCAGCCCCAGCATTTT
D gene: -; CDR3 length: 15; J gene: TRBJ2-5; V gene: TRBV2; clone size: -; CDR3 protein: CASSESYRSGETQYF; CDR3 DNA: TGTGCCAGCAGTGAGTCTTACCGTTCAGGAGAGACCCAGTACTTC
D gene: -; CDR3 length: 14; J gene: TRBJ2-5; V gene: TRBV5-6; clone size: -; CDR3 protein: CASSLYAPGETQYF; CDR3 DNA: TGTGCCAGCAGCTTGTACGCCCCCGGAGAGACCCAGTACTTC